One and the same sample provided the 15 T cell receptor beta chains below, sequenced in a study of beta chain features in type 1 diabetes (dated by TCRdb to the late 2010s). Libraries were prepared through the immunoSEQ multiplex PCR assay. All of the isolated RNA was reverse transcribed with the High Capacity cDNA Reverse Transcription Kit, so expressed TCRB transcripts were sequenced. TCRdb limited this immuneACCESS table to in-frame rearrangements with V and J called. A share of clones is missing; checked studies link under half to unresolved V genes, and the rest is unexplained. The sample yields 150,000 to 190,000 clones; 11% were counted once. The ten largest clones take up approximately 2% of the sample. Sequenced: central memory CD4+ T cells from blood. The receptors shown here come from a man between 18 and 35 years old in good health.

This chain uses TRBV14 with TRBJ2-7, with D unclear. Germline loops: CDR1 SGHDN, CDR2 FVKESK. CDR3 length: 12 residues. V lost 1 base, J lost 6 bases, and 7 bases lay in between. CDR3 sequence (DNA): TGTGCCAGCAGCCAAGCCTGGCGCGAGCAGTACTTC. This sequence encodes CASSQAWREQYF.

The DNA for the CDR3 is TGTGCCAGCAGCTTAGCAACGGGGAAAGGGGAGCTGTTTTTT. This sequence encodes CASSLATGKGELFF. The chain couples TRBV7-2 to TRBJ2-2; a weak D match, TRBD2 (5 bases). Trimming removed 0 bases from V and 8 bases from J, with 10 bases in between. The CDR3 has 14 residues. Germline CDR1 reads SGHTA; CDR2 reads FQGNSA.

This rearrangement joins TRBV7-3 to TRBJ2-5, with 10 bases matching TRBD2. Trimming cost V 2 bases and J 4 bases; bases outside gene matches: 4. This CDR3 comprises 15 residues. Germline CDR1 is SGHTA and CDR2 is FQGTGA. The CDR3: CASSLSSGSGETQYF. In DNA, the CDR3 is TGTGCCAGCAGCTTATCTAGCGGGAGTGGAGAGACCCAGTACTTC.

The genes are TRBV2 and TRBJ2-7; a possible D gene is TRBD1 (6 bases). The CDR3 runs 13 residues. CDR1 and CDR2 (germline): SNHLY, FYNNEI. Trimming shortened V by 3 bases and J by 6 bases, and 12 bases separated the two germline ends. CDR3 protein: CASSDGDKVEQYF. The CDR3 DNA sequence: TGTGCCAGCAGTGACGGGGACAAGGTCGAGCAGTACTTC. The whole variable domain, filled in from reference TRBV2 and TRBJ2-7, reads EPEVTQTPSHQVTQMGQEVILRCVPISNHLYFYWYRQILGQKVEFLVSFYNNEISEKSEIFDDQFSVERPDGSNFTLKIRSTKLEDSAMYFCASSDGDKVEQYFGPGTRLTVT.

The rearrangement joins TRBV6-1 to TRBJ1-4; unclear D gene. The CDR3 length is 15 residues. V dropped 6 bases and J dropped 2 bases, with 13 bases sitting between them. Germline V gene sequence: CDR1 MNHNS, CDR2 SASEGT. The CDR3 DNA reads TGTGCCAGCAGATCCCCGGGTCTCACTAATGAAAAACTGTTTTTT. This encodes CASRSPGLTNEKLFF.

There are a few counts of this clone. This rearrangement joins TRBV7-2 to TRBJ2-3, with D hard to call. This CDR3 region has 14 residues. Germline CDR1 and CDR2: SGHTA and FQGNSA. V was shortened by 0 bases and J by 4 bases, with 8 bases between the two germline ends. The CDR3 reads CASSLAGQADTQYF. The CDR3 region has the DNA TGTGCCAGCAGCTTAGCCGGGCAGGCAGATACGCAGTATTTT.

This chain links TRBV7-2 with TRBJ1-1, with D uncertain. The germline gives CDR1 SGHTA, CDR2 FQGNSA. The V end lost 5 bases, the J end lost 4 bases, and 8 bases lay between the germline ends. The CDR3 totals 12 residues. The CDR3 nucleotides are TGTGCCAGCAGCCCCCCACGCACTGAAGCTTTCTTT. As protein: CASSPPRTEAFF.

DNA for the CDR3: TGTGCCAGCAGCTTCCGACAGGGACGGACAGATACGCAGTATTTT. It translates to CASSFRQGRTDTQYF. The J gene is TRBJ2-3, the V gene TRBV9; 7 nucleotides line up with TRBD1. Germline values: CDR1 SGDLS, CDR2 YYNGEE. V was clipped by 4 bases and J by 3 bases; unmatched bases: 8. The CDR3 length is 15 residues.

The chain couples TRBV4-3 to TRBJ1-5; D is perhaps TRBD1 (6 bases). CDR1 LGHNA and CDR2 YSLEER come from the germline V gene. There are 15 residues in the CDR3. The V and J ends lost 0 bases and 8 bases respectively, with 14 bases between them. In DNA form, the CDR3 reads TGCGCCAGCAGCCAAGACGGCGGGGGCGGAGAGCCCCAGCATTTT. It is translated as CASSQDGGGGEPQHF.

The rearrangement joins TRBV9 to TRBJ2-3; 12 nucleotides align to TRBD2. The CDR3 is 15 amino acids. After removal of 0 bases from V and 4 bases from J, the junction contained 0 bases not matched to a gene. Per germline, CDR1 SGDLS and CDR2 YYNGEE. In DNA, the CDR3 is TGTGCCAGCAGCGTAGGACTAGCGGGGGCAGATACGCAGTATTTT. It specifies CASSVGLAGADTQYF.

In regard to this clone: At one end, the junction sequence differs from germline, possibly due to a read error. The V call is TRBV7-7, the J call TRBJ2-5; perhaps D is TRBD1 or TRBD2 (5 bases each). Germline values: CDR1 SSHAT, CDR2 FNYEAQ (reference sequence). The CDR3 consists of 14 residues. CDR3 loop: CASSLGGGDGTQYF. Here the CDR3 DNA reads TGTGCTAGCAGCTTAGGTGGGGGTGACGGGACCCAGTACTTC.

This clone showed up just a few times. The chain employs TRBV7-8 and TRBJ1-2, with 8 bases matching TRBD1. Looked up from germline, CDR1 is SGHVS and CDR2 is FQNEAQ. V shed 5 bases, J shed 5 bases, and the junction held 10 bases outside the gene matches. The CDR3 totals 15 residues. For the CDR3, the DNA is TGTGCCAGCAGCGCAGGTCACGGACAGGGTTATGGCTACACCTTC. It codes for CASSAGHGQGYGYTF. Supplemented by reference TRBV7-8 and TRBJ1-2, the full variable domain reads GAGVSQSPRYKVAKRGQDVALRCDPISGHVSLFWYQQALGQGPEFLTYFQNEAQLDKSGLPSDRFFAERPEGSVSTLKIQRTQQEDSAVYLCASSAGHGQGYGYTFGSGTRLTVV.

The rearrangement uses TRBV7-9 and TRBJ2-5; possibly TRBD1 for D (6 bases). V gave up 5 bases and J gave up 1 base, with 14 bases separating them. Germline V gene lookup returns CDR1 SEHNR and CDR2 FQNEAQ (reference sequence). The CDR3 has 15 residues. CDR3 in amino acids: CASSPGRDIQETQYF. The CDR3 bases are TGTGCCAGCAGCCCCGGTAGGGACATCCAAGAGACCCAGTACTTC. Variable domain in full (rest from reference TRBV7-9 and TRBJ2-5): DTGVSQNPRHKITKRGQNVTFRCDPISEHNRLYWYRQTLGQGPEFLTYFQNEAQLEKSRLLSDRFSAERPKGSFSTLEIQRTEQGDSAMYLCASSPGRDIQETQYFGPGTRLLVL.

CDR3 loop: CASSLEAGREQYF. The CDR3 DNA follows: TGTGCCAGCAGCTTAGAGGCGGGACGGGAGCAGTACTTC. The chain is built from TRBV7-2 and TRBJ2-7, with D possibly matching TRBD2 (6 bases). CDR3 length: 13 residues. CDR1 and CDR2 from the germline V gene are SGHTA and FQGNSA. The V end lost 1 base, the J end lost 7 bases, and 11 bases lay between the germline ends.

This clone was observed a few times. A junction end diverges from the germline sequence, so it may reflect a read error. The chain is built from TRBV6-1 and TRBJ2-3; maybe TRBD2 (5 bases). In germline, CDR1 is MNHNS, CDR2 SASEGT. The length of the CDR3 is 13 residues. The CDR3 sequence: CAISDSDTDTQYF. DNA for the CDR3: TGTGCCATCAGTGATAGCGACACAGATACGCAGTATTTT.